These T cell receptor beta chains were read from a single sample in a study of blood T cell repertoires in COVID-19. Sequencing was performed with immunoSEQ multiplex PCR; in TCRdb, only in-frame clones are kept and a portion is missing. The repertoire consists of under 250,000 clones, with about four fifths occurring once and the leading ten covering around 7.9%. Sequenced input: peripheral blood. Every receptor here comes from a man between 40 and 49 years old with active or convalescent COVID-19. The CDR3 runs from the conserved cysteine through the conserved F or W. The order of the fields is J gene, V gene, CDR3 protein.

>TRBJ2-4|TRBV18
CASSPEGQAKNIQYF
>TRBJ2-7|TRBV6-2/TRBV6-3
CASSYPVSYEQYF
>TRBJ2-3|TRBV30
CAWSVPGTDTQYF
>TRBJ1-6|TRBV2
CASTYDPGGSSPLHF
>TRBJ2-3|TRBV30
CAWNTEQGDTQYF
>TRBJ1-1|TRBV2
CASRNGQNTEAFF
>TRBJ1-5|TRBV6-5
CASSYSRGQPQHF
>TRBJ2-2|TRBV7-3
CASSFADRENGELFF
>TRBJ1-1|TRBV7-6
CASSLARGRTEAFF
>TRBJ2-1|TRBV19
CASSMGLAGGLEQFF
>TRBJ1-1|TRBV10-3
CAISESQTGTPEAFF
>TRBJ2-5|TRBV3-1/TRBV3-2
CASRQTGGRETQYF
>TRBJ1-2|TRBV19
CASSILDRQFNYGYTF
>TRBJ1-2|TRBV5-6
CASSQRWLLYGYTF
>TRBJ2-5|TRBV28
CASSPGQGTNQETQYF
>TRBJ1-6|TRBV30
CAWTPGQGHSPLHF
>TRBJ1-1|TRBV9
CASSVGSGLNTEAFF
>TRBJ1-5|TRBV21-1
CASRKATGGENQPQHF
>TRBJ2-1|TRBV6-2/TRBV6-3
CASSYATSGGGRLHNEQFF
>TRBJ1-1|TRBV12-3/TRBV12-4
CASSLQTNTEAFF
>TRBJ1-3|TRBV5-5
CASSYGTGAGNTIYF
>TRBJ1-5|TRBV2
CASNTGGANQPQHF
>TRBJ2-7|TRBV4-2
CASSQDRGQSYEQYF
>TRBJ1-2|TRBV29-1
CSVEGDHRGYTF
>TRBJ2-7|TRBV7-2
CASSAWDGDYRTYEQYF